These 30 T cell receptor beta chains came from one sample sequenced in a study of blood T cell repertoires in COVID-19. Here immunoSEQ multiplex PCR was the method, and the copy in TCRdb shows in-frame clones only, minus some. The table has 180,000 or so clones, approximately 80% seen once. The sequenced sample consisted of PBMCs or T cells enriched from blood (not recorded which). Every receptor here comes from a woman aged 55-75 years who had recovered from COVID-19.

V and J are TRBV14 and TRBJ1-2, with a tentative D call TRBD1 (5 bases). Trimming took 4 bases from V and 5 from J, leaving 17 bases between them. Germline V CDR1 and CDR2: SGHDN, FVKESK. The CDR3 consists of 15 residues. CDR3 sequence reads: CASSPRTRTGYGYTF. The CDR3 coding sequence is TGTGCCAGCAGCCCTCGGACACGAACTGGATATGGCTACACCTTC.

The chain links TRBV9 to TRBJ1-3; D ambiguous. Germline-derived CDR1 and CDR2 are SGDLS and YYNGEE. V was shortened by 0 bases and J by 0 bases, with 7 bases between the two germline ends. The CDR3 is 15 amino acids. Written as DNA, the CDR3 is TGTGCCAGCAGCGTAGGTTTCAGCTCTGGAAACACCATATATTTT. Translating it yields CASSVGFSSGNTIYF.

Here the CDR3 DNA reads TGCGCCAGCAGCTTGTGGGGACAGAGGAATGAAAAACTGTTTTTT. It specifies CASSLWGQRNEKLFF. The chain combines TRBV5-1 with TRBJ1-4; 7 nucleotides align to TRBD1. The CDR3 consists of 15 residues. CDR1 is SGHRS, CDR2 YFSETQ, per germline. Losses at the gene ends were 1 base for V and 5 bases for J; bases not matched to a gene: 5.

The V gene is TRBV5-1, the J gene TRBJ2-1, with 9 bases identical to TRBD1. The CDR3 is made up of 18 amino acids. V was clipped by 0 bases and J by 10 bases; unmatched bases: 17. CDR1 SGHRS and CDR2 YFSETQ come from the germline V gene. The CDR3 reads CASSLDGAYRGRQAEQFF. The CDR3 bases are TGCGCCAGCAGCTTGGACGGGGCCTACAGGGGGCGACAAGCAGAGCAGTTCTTC.

This clone showed up just a few times. This rearrangement joins TRBV18 to TRBJ2-7, with TRBD1 as a possible D gene (6 bases). V dropped 4 bases and J dropped 3 bases, with 13 bases sitting between them. The germline V gene encodes CDR1 KGHSH and CDR2 LQKENI. CDR3 length equals 14 residues. CDR3 sequence reads: CASSLRTAGYEQYF. The DNA for the CDR3 is TGTGCCAGCTCACTGCGGACAGCCGGCTACGAGCAGTACTTC.

This chain uses TRBV5-1 with TRBJ1-1; D perhaps matches TRBD1 (5 bases). The CDR3 is made up of 15 amino acids. Germline-derived CDR1 and CDR2 are SGHRS and YFSETQ. V was trimmed by 0 bases and J by 4 bases, leaving 13 bases between them. The CDR3 coding sequence is TGCGCCAGCAGCTTGGTTCAGGGTTTAGGCACTGAAGCTTTCTTT. Protein: CASSLVQGLGTEAFF.

This chain links TRBV7-9 with TRBJ2-5; D call uncertain. Trimming took 1 base from V and 5 from J, leaving 17 bases between them. The CDR3 is made up of 16 amino acids. The germline V gene encodes CDR1 SEHNR and CDR2 FQNEAQ (reference sequence). CDR3 bases: TGTGCCAGCAGCTTAGGGTCTTCTTCGAACTGGGAGACCCAGTACTTC. Amino acids: CASSLGSSSNWETQYF.

The chain uses TRBV3-1 (or the pseudogene TRBV3-2) and TRBJ1-1, with a tentative D call TRBD1 (5 bases). The CDR3 is 14 amino acids. Between the trimmed V and J ends, which lost 3 bases and 11 bases, there was a span of 19 bases. The germline gives CDR1 LGHDT, CDR2 YNNKEL (reference sequence). Here the CDR3 reads CASSHLPGAGTAFF. The CDR3 coding sequence is TGTGCCAGCAGCCACCTGCCGGGAGCAGGGACCGCTTTCTTT.

This chain connects TRBV5-4 to TRBJ2-2; 7 nucleotides line up with TRBD2. V was clipped by 4 bases and J by 6 bases; unmatched bases: 9. The V gene's germline CDR1 is SGHNT and CDR2 YYREEE (reference sequence). This CDR3 is 15 amino acids long. CDR3 residues: CASSRTSVEAGELFF. DNA for the CDR3: TGTGCCAGCAGCCGTACTAGCGTTGAGGCCGGGGAGCTGTTTTTT.

This chain joins TRBV21-1 and TRBJ1-3; no DNA check was done on the table's D call, TRBD1. TRBV21-1 is noted as a pseudogene. CDR3 length: 16 amino acids. The CDR3 DNA sequence: TGTGCCAGCAGCATTACAGGGGCCCACTCTGGAAACACCATATATTTT. It yields the protein CASSITGAHSGNTIYF.

V gene TRBV7-9 combines with J gene TRBJ1-4; 8 nucleotides match TRBD1. V trimming: 5 bases; J trimming: 7 bases; junction bases outside the gene matches: 3. Germline V gene lookup returns CDR1 SEHNR and CDR2 FQNEAQ (reference sequence). The CDR3 has 13 amino acids. The DNA for the CDR3 is TGTGCCAGCAGCCGTGGACAGGGTGAAAAACTGTTTTTT. This codes for CASSRGQGEKLFF.

The chain uses TRBV18 and TRBJ2-5; 8 bases line up with TRBD1. V was pared by 3 bases and J by 2 bases, with 2 bases of the junction left unmatched. CDR1 is KGHSH and CDR2 is LQKENI in the germline V gene. The CDR3 sequence is 14 residues long. The CDR3 reads CASSPGQVQETQYF. CDR3 nucleotide sequence: TGTGCCAGCTCACCGGGACAGGTGCAAGAGACCCAGTACTTC.

This chain links TRBV2 with TRBJ2-3; TRBD2 matches 8 bases. This CDR3 region has 15 residues. The germline V gene encodes CDR1 SNHLY and CDR2 FYNNEI. The V gene end was trimmed by 7 bases and the J gene end by 6 bases; junction bases not matched to a gene: 12. CDR3 in DNA: TGTGCCAGCAAGAGGGACGCGGGGGGAGGGGATACGCAGTATTTT. As protein: CASKRDAGGGDTQYF.

The rearrangement uses TRBV6-5 and TRBJ1-1; D possibly corresponds to TRBD1 (6 bases). The CDR3 contains 15 residues. V was trimmed by 6 bases and J by 3 bases, leaving 17 bases between them. Germline values: CDR1 MNHEY, CDR2 SVGAGI. DNA for the CDR3: TGTGCCAGCAGCCCCGGCGGGGGCGGGTACACTGAAGCTTTCTTT. Amino acid sequence: CASSPGGGGYTEAFF.

CDR3 nucleotide sequence: TGCGCCAGCAGCTTGGACCAGGGTTCATTCACTGAAGCTTTCTTT. Protein: CASSLDQGSFTEAFF. V gene TRBV5-1 combines with J gene TRBJ1-1, with D perhaps matching TRBD1 (5 bases). CDR1 and CDR2 (germline): SGHRS, YFSETQ. This CDR3 contains 15 residues. Deletions cut 0 bases from V and 4 bases from J, with 13 bases between.

The chain couples TRBV7-3 to TRBJ2-3; 7 bases fit TRBD2. CDR1 is SGHTA, CDR2 FQGTGA, per germline. The CDR3 covers 16 residues. V lost 5 bases and J lost 0; bases outside the gene matches: 8. The CDR3 coding sequence is TGTGCCAGCAGCCTTTACTCTAGCGGTAGCACAGATACGCAGTATTTT. It codes for CASSLYSSGSTDTQYF.

The rearrangement links TRBV28 to TRBJ1-5; D uncertain. This CDR3 comprises 13 residues. Trimming shortened V by 3 bases and J by 6 bases, and 9 bases separated the two germline ends. The V gene's germline CDR1 is MDHEN and CDR2 SYDVKM. The CDR3 nucleotides read TGTGCCAGCAGTTTTGAAGAGGTTCAGCCCCAGCATTTT. It yields the protein CASSFEEVQPQHF.

The chain is built from TRBV13 and TRBJ1-1; 9 bases line up with TRBD1. The CDR3 has 16 amino acids. Germline CDR1 reads PRHDT; CDR2 reads FYEKMQ (reference sequence). The trim removed 5 bases at V and 4 bases at J, leaving 11 bases unmatched. CDR3 region: CASSPTGQGWATEAFF. For the CDR3, the DNA is TGTGCCAGCAGCCCGACAGGACAGGGGTGGGCCACTGAAGCTTTCTTT.

The rearrangement links TRBV12-3 or TRBV12-4 to TRBJ1-1, with 8 nucleotides matching TRBD1. CDR3 length equals 13 residues. The ends lost 7 bases at V and 4 bases at J; junction bases unmatched: 5. The CDR3 nucleotides read TGTGCCAGCACCGGACAGGGTGGCACTGAAGCTTTCTTT. Amino acid sequence: CASTGQGGTEAFF.

V usage is TRBV2 and J usage is TRBJ1-1; D perhaps matches TRBD1 (5 bases). The V end lost 5 bases, the J end lost 5 bases, and 15 bases lay between the germline ends. Looked up from germline, CDR1 is SNHLY and CDR2 is FYNNEI. This CDR3 comprises 14 residues. The CDR3 DNA is TGTGCCAGCAGTAAAGAAGGGGCGGGAACTGAAGCTTTCTTT. This encodes CASSKEGAGTEAFF.

The chain carries TRBV20-1 and TRBJ2-7, with TRBD2 identical over 11 bases. Germline lookup yields CDR1 DFQATT and CDR2 SNEGSKA (reference sequence). J was trimmed by 6 bases and V by 3 bases; bases with no gene match: 7. CDR3 length: 14 residues. The CDR3 nucleotides read TGCAGTGCTAGTCTACTAGCGGGAGTTCGCGAGCAGTACTTC. Translating gives CSASLLAGVREQYF.

The chain has TRBV13 and TRBJ2-3, with 9 bases that match TRBD1. This CDR3 region has 16 residues. V lost 2 bases and J lost 5; bases outside the gene matches: 8. Germline V gene sequence: CDR1 PRHDT, CDR2 FYEKMQ (reference sequence). The CDR3 protein is CASSLIWGQGLDTQYF. The CDR3 nucleotides read TGTGCCAGCAGCTTAATTTGGGGACAGGGCCTAGATACGCAGTATTTT.

V usage is TRBV5-1 and J usage is TRBJ2-5; 8 bases map to TRBD2. Trimming removed 5 bases from V and 4 bases from J; junction bases left unmatched: 13. Germline V gene data show CDR1 as SGHRS and CDR2 as YFSETQ. This CDR3 is 16 amino acids long. The CDR3 region is CASSQRPGLDRETQYF. The CDR3 DNA follows: TGCGCCAGCAGTCAGAGACCGGGACTAGACAGAGAGACCCAGTACTTC.

The CDR3 protein is CASSQYQQPQHF. The CDR3 DNA reads as TGTGCCAGCAGCCAATACCAGCAGCCCCAGCATTTT. The chain has TRBV3-1 (or the pseudogene TRBV3-2) and TRBJ1-5, with D uncertain. CDR1 is LGHDT and CDR2 is YNNKEL in the germline V gene (reference sequence). The CDR3 totals 12 residues. V was trimmed by 2 bases and J by 7 bases, leaving 6 bases between them.

The V and J genes are TRBV6-1 and TRBJ1-5; D gene uncertain. Germline assignment: CDR1 MNHNS and CDR2 SASEGT. Deletions cut 3 bases from V and 4 bases from J, with 10 bases between. This CDR3 comprises 14 residues. CDR3 DNA: TGTGCCAGCAGTGATTACAGTAAGAATCAGCCCCAGCATTTT. Translated, it gives CASSDYSKNQPQHF.

The sample holds a few counts of this clone. The chain uses TRBV6-1 and TRBJ2-6; D not certain. Trimming removed 2 bases from V and 0 bases from J, with 8 bases in between. This CDR3 region has 16 residues. Germline CDR1 is MNHNS and CDR2 is SASEGT. The chain's CDR3 is CASSETIFSGANVLTF. CDR3 DNA sequence: TGTGCCAGCAGTGAAACTATCTTCTCTGGGGCCAACGTCCTGACTTTC.

In its sample, this clone was seen a few times. The V call is TRBV7-3, the J call TRBJ1-1; 7 nucleotides match TRBD1. The CDR3 totals 15 residues. CDR1 and CDR2 from the germline V gene are SGHTA and FQGTGA. J gave up 3 bases and V 5 bases, and 9 bases lay outside the gene matches. The CDR3 DNA reads as TGTGCCAGCAGCCCGCATAGTGGACAGGACACTGAAGCTTTCTTT. The encoded protein is CASSPHSGQDTEAFF. Combining the CDR3 with reference TRBV7-3 and TRBJ1-1 gives the whole variable domain GAGVSQTPSNKVTEKGKYVELRCDPISGHTALYWYRQSLGQGPEFLIYFQGTGAADDSGLPNDRFFAVRPEGSVSTLKIQRTERGDSAVYLCASSPHSGQDTEAFFGQGTRLTVV.

The chain links TRBV3-1 (or the pseudogene TRBV3-2) to TRBJ2-3; 8 positions match TRBD2. Losses at the gene ends were 4 bases for V and 1 base for J; bases not matched to a gene: 7. The CDR3 loop spans 16 amino acids. Germline V gene lookup returns CDR1 LGHDT and CDR2 YNNKEL (reference sequence). DNA of the CDR3: TGTGCCAGCAGCCGTGATTGGGGACTAGGCACAGATACGCAGTATTTT. This translates into CASSRDWGLGTDTQYF.

In the case of this clone: The same CDR3 also results from other DNA sequences found in this sample. This chain links TRBV2 with TRBJ2-5, with D uncertain. Germline V gene lookup returns CDR1 SNHLY and CDR2 FYNNEI. The CDR3 spans 11 residues. The V end was cut by 6 bases, the J end by 4 bases, with 6 bases between. The CDR3 DNA reads as TGTGCCAGCAGCAGTGTAGAGACCCAGTACTTC. Its translation is CASSSVETQYF. The variable domain in full, with the rest retrieved from reference TRBV2 and TRBJ2-5, is EPEVTQTPSHQVTQMGQEVILRCVPISNHLYFYWYRQILGQKVEFLVSFYNNEISEKSEIFDDQFSVERPDGSNFTLKIRSTKLEDSAMYFCASSSVETQYFGPGTRLLVL.

This clone was counted a few times. This CDR3 reads CASSRGSGRSSGGYTF. The CDR3 region has the DNA TGTGCCAGCAGCCGGGGGTCGGGACGGAGCTCGGGCGGCTACACCTTC. This chain connects TRBV11-1 to TRBJ1-2; tentative D call: TRBD1 (5 bases). The V gene lost 5 bases and the J gene lost 8 bases, with 24 bases spanning the gap. This CDR3 contains 16 residues. CDR1 is SGHAT and CDR2 is FQDESV in the germline V gene (reference sequence).